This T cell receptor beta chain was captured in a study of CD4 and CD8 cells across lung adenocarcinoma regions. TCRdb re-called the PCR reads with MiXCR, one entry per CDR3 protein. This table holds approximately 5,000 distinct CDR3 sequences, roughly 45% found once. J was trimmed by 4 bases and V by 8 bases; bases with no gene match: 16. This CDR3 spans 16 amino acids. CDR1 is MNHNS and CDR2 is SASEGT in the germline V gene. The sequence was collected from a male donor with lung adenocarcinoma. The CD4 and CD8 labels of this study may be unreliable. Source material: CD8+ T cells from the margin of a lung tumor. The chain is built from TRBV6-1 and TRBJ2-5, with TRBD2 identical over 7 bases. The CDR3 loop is CASGGVRGRDPETQYF. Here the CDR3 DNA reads TGTGCCAGCGGGGGGGTCCGGGGCCGTGACCCAGAGACCCAGTACTTC.